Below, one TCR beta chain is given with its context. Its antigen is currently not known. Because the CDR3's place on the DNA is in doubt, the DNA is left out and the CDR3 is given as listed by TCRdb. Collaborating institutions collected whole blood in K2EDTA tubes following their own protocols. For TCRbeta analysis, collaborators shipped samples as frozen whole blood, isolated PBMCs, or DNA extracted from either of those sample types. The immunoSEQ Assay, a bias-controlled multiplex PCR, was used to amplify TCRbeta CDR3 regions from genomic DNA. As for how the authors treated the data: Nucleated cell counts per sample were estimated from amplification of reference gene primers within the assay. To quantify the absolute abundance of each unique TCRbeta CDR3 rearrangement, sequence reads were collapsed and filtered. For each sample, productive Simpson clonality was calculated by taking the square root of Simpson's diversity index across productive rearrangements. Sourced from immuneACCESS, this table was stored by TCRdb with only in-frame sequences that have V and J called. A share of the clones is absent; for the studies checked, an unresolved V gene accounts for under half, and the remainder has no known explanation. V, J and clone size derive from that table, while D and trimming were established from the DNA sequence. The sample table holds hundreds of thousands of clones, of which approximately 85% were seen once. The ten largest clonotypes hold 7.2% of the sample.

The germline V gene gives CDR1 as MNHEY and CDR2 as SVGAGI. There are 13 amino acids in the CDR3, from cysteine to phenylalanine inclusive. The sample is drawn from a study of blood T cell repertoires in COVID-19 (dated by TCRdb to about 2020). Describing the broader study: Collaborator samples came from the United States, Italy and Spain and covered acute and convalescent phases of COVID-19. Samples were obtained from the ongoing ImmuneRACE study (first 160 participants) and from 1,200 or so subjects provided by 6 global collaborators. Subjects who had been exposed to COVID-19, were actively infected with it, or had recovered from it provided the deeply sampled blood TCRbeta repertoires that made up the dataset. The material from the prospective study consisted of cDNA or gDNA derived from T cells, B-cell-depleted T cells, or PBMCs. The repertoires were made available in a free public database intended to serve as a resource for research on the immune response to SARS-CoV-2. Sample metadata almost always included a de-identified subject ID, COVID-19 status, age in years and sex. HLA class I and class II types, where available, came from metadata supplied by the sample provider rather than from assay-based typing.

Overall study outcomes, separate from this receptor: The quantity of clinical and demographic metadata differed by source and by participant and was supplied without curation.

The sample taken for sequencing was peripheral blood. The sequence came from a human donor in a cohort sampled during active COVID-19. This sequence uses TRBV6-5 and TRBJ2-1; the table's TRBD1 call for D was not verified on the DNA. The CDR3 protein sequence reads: CASSSSDSPTKFF.